This TCR beta chain was captured in a study of blood T cell repertoires in COVID-19. Background on the study: T cells, B-cell-depleted T cells, or PBMCs supplied cDNA or gDNA.

The repertoire was sequenced with immunoSEQ multiplex PCR; TCRdb's copy has only in-frame clones and lacks some. This sample has fewer than 600,000 clones, with roughly 90% found just once. CDR3 length: 16 amino acids. Germline CDR1 is SGHRS and CDR2 is YFSETQ. V was clipped by 0 bases and J by 0 bases, with 9 bases between them. The chain employs TRBV5-1 and TRBJ2-2; D remains unclear. The TCR was taken from a woman between 40 and 50 years old who had recovered from COVID-19. Sequencing was done on a sample of PBMCs or T cells enriched from blood (not recorded which). CDR3 loop: CASSLVGIPNTGELFF. In DNA, the CDR3 is TGCGCCAGCAGCTTGGTGGGCATCCCGAACACCGGGGAGCTGTTTTTT.